The text below deals with one T cell receptor (beta chain). Its binding antigen is unknown. Base-call qualities are not available, and no considerably larger clone is one nucleotide away. These data are taken from a study of T cell changes during pregnancy in multiple sclerosis (dated by TCRdb to about 2019). In terms of the full investigation: In women with multiple sclerosis, the researchers looked at how the T cell repertoire shifted as pregnancy progressed.

Spanning cysteine to phenylalanine, the CDR3 consists of 17 amino acids. The sequence is cut down to CDR3 DNA, 51 bases in frame from base 1. The germline V gene provides CDR1 KGHSH and CDR2 LQKENI. Trimming takes 6 bases off V and 0 bases off J; junction bases not matched to a gene: 8. The library was made by the immunoSEQ multiplex PCR assay. What TCRdb holds here is the immuneACCESS table cut down to in-frame rearrangements. Part of the clones is not present; checked against another copy, under half of the missing clones reflect an unresolved V gene, and the others are unexplained. Across this sample there are approximately 59,000 clones, with around 90% seen only once. Roughly 1.4% of the sample lies in the top ten.

The sample consisted of peripheral blood, taken in the third trimester of pregnancy. The chain is assembled from TRBV18 and TRBJ1-1; 12 of the junction bases match TRBD1. This receptor was obtained from a female donor in good health, enrolled as a control in a pregnancy study. CDR3 reads: CASSIGTGGRMNTEAFF. Read as DNA, the sequence is TGTGCCAGCTCGATCGGGACAGGGGGCAGGATGAACACTGAAGCTTTCTTT.